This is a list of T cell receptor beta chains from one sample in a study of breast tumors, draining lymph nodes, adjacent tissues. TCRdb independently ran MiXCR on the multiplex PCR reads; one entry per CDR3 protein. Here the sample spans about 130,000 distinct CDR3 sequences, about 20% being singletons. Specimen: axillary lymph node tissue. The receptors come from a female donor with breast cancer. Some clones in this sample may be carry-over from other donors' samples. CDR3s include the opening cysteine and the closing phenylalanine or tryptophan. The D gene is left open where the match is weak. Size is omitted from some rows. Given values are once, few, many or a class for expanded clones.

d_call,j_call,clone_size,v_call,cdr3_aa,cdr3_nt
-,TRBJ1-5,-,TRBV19,CASSLHHGVSNQPQHF,TGTGCCAGTAGTTTACACCACGGGGTGAGCAATCAGCCCCAGCATTTT
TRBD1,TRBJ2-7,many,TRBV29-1,CSGQGPREQYF,TGCAGCGGACAGGGACCGCGCGAGCAGTACTTC
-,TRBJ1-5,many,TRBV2,CASTMRGFQPQHF,TGTGCCAGCACAATGAGGGGCTTTCAGCCCCAGCATTTT
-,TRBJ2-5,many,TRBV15,CATSGWYQETQYF,TGTGCCACCAGCGGCTGGTACCAAGAGACCCAGTACTTC
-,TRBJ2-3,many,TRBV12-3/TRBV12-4,CASTLTDTQYF,TGTGCCAGCACCCTCACAGATACGCAGTATTTT
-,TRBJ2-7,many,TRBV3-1,CASSQVPGFSYEQYF,TGTGCCAGCAGCCAAGTTCCCGGCTTCTCCTACGAGCAGTACTTC
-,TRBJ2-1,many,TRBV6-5,CASSLGIDNEQFF,TGTGCCAGCAGCCTGGGGATCGACAATGAGCAGTTCTTC
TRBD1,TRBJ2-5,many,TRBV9,CASSVGTVDTQYF,TGTGCCAGCAGCGTGGGGACAGTGGATACCCAGTACTTC
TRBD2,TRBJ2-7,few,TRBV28,CASSPRTSGRDYEQYF,TGTGCCAGCAGTCCACGGACTAGCGGGAGGGATTACGAGCAGTACTTC
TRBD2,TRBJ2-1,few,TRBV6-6,CASLAGEYNEQFF,TGTGCCAGCCTAGCGGGGGAATACAATGAGCAGTTCTTC
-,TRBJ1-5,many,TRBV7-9,CASSSFDINQPQHF,TGTGCCAGCAGCTCCTTTGACATCAATCAGCCCCAGCATTTT
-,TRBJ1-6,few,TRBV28,CASSSSYSPLHF,TGTGCCAGCAGTTCCAGTTATTCACCCCTCCACTTT
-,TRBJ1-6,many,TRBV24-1,CATSQRGDTLHF,TGTGCCACCAGCCAACGAGGGGATACCCTCCACTTT
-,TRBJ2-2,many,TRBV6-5,CASTHSGELFF,TGTGCCAGCACCCATTCCGGGGAGCTGTTTTTT
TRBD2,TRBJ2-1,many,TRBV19,CASSIWTSGRNNEQFF,TGTGCCAGTAGTATATGGACTAGTGGACGGAACAATGAGCAGTTCTTC
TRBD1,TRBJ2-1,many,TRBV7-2,CASSSQGAGYNEQFF,TGTGCCAGCAGCTCTCAGGGGGCGGGGTACAATGAGCAGTTCTTC
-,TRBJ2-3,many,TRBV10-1,CASSTQDRPDTQYF,TGCGCCAGCAGTACCCAGGACAGACCAGATACGCAGTATTTT
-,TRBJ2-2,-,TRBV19,CASNPAPGARMTGELFF,TGTGCCAGTAATCCCGCCCCAGGGGCGCGTATGACCGGGGAGCTGTTTTTT
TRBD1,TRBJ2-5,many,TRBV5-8,CASSLRRQGKKTQYF,TGTGCCAGCAGCTTGAGGCGACAGGGCAAGAAGACCCAGTACTTC
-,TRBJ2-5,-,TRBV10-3,CAIQRAERGGQEAQYF,TGTGCCATCCAACGGGCTGAAAGGGGGGGACAAGAGGCCCAGTACTTC
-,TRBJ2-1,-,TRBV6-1,CASSATGNHEQFF,TGTGCCAGCAGTGCCACAGGGAATCATGAGCAGTTCTTC
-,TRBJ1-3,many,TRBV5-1,CASSLGPPTTSGNTIYF,TGCGCCAGCAGCTTGGGCCCCCCTACCACCTCTGGAAACACCATATATTTT
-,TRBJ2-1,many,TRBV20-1,CSASGANYNEQFF,TGCAGTGCTAGCGGAGCCAACTACAATGAGCAGTTCTTC
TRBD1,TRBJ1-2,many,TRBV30,CAWTPDRGSNYGYTF,TGTGCCTGGACTCCTGACAGGGGTAGTAACTATGGCTACACCTTC
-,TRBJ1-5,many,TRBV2,CASGGELRNQPQHF,TGTGCCAGCGGGGGGGAGTTGCGCAATCAGCCCCAGCATTTT
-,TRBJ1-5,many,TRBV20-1,CSARAGGVVSSPQHF,TGCAGTGCTAGAGCTGGGGGGGTAGTATCCAGCCCCCAGCATTTT
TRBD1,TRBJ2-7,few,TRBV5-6,CASTLLDRDVYEQYF,TGTGCCAGCACCCTATTGGACAGGGATGTTTACGAGCAGTACTTC
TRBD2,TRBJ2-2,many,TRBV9,CASSVGGSGPNTGELFF,TGTGCCAGCAGCGTTGGCGGGAGTGGCCCGAACACCGGGGAGCTGTTTTTT
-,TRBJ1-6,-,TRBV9,CASSGSNSPLHF,TGTGCCAGCAGCGGCAGTAATTCACCCCTCCACTTT
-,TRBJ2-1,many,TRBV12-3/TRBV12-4,CASREELNEQFF,TGTGCCAGCAGAGAAGAGCTTAATGAGCAGTTCTTC
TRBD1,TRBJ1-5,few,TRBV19,CASTVLGQGDSNQPQHF,TGTGCCAGTACCGTCCTGGGGCAGGGGGATAGCAATCAGCCCCAGCATTTT
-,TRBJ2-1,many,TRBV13,CASSLDSPSVGNEQFF,TGTGCCAGCAGCTTAGATTCTCCTAGCGTGGGCAATGAGCAGTTCTTC
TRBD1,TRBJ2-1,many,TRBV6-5,CASSFYPGTESYNEQFF,TGTGCCAGCAGTTTCTACCCGGGGACAGAATCCTACAATGAGCAGTTCTTC
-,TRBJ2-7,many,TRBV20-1,CSAAMLRNQGSYEQYF,TGCAGTGCTGCCATGTTGAGGAACCAGGGATCCTACGAGCAGTACTTC
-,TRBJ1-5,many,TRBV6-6,CASSRGVNNQPQHF,TGTGCCAGCAGTCGAGGGGTCAATAATCAGCCCCAGCATTTT
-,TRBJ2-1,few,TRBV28,CASSFLRDTAYNEQFF,TGTGCCAGCAGCTTCCTCCGGGACACGGCCTACAATGAGCAGTTCTTC
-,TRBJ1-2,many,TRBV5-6,CASSLWTDPYGYTF,TGTGCCAGCAGCTTATGGACGGACCCCTATGGCTACACCTTC
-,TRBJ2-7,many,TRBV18,CASSLELGEQYF,TGTGCCAGCTCACTTGAGCTTGGCGAGCAGTACTTC
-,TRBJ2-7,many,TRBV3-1,CASSQVGRGGDEQYF,TGTGCCAGCAGCCAAGTGGGCCGGGGCGGGGACGAGCAGTACTTC
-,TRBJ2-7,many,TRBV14,CASSAQGFKDEQYF,TGTGCCAGCAGCGCCCAGGGGTTTAAGGACGAGCAGTACTTC
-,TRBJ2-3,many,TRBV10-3,CAISVRATDTQYF,TGTGCCATCAGTGTCAGGGCCACAGATACGCAGTATTTT
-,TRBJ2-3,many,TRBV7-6,CASSLFPENTDTQYF,TGTGCCAGCAGCCTGTTCCCAGAAAACACAGATACGCAGTATTTT
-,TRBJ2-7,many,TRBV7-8,CASSPQAGTYEQYF,TGTGCCAGCAGCCCCCAGGCTGGAACCTACGAGCAGTACTTC
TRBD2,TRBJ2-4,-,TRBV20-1,CSASFGLVTPGAQIAKNIQYF,TGCAGTGCTAGTTTCGGACTAGTAACCCCTGGCGCCCAAATAGCCAAAAACATTCAGTACTTC
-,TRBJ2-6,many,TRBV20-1,CSARDPVGSGANVLTF,TGCAGTGCTAGAGATCCGGTCGGCTCTGGGGCCAACGTCCTGACTTTC
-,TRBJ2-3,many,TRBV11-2,CASSLGSGVSTDTQYF,TGTGCCAGCAGCTTAGGGAGCGGAGTAAGCACAGATACGCAGTATTTT
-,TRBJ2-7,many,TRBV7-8,CASSLIFGTGTYEQYF,TGTGCCAGCAGCTTAATTTTTGGGACCGGAACCTACGAGCAGTACTTC
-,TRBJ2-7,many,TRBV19,CASSIGTLNPYEQYF,TGTGCCAGTAGTATCGGGACTCTCAACCCCTACGAGCAGTACTTC
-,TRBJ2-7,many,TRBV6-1,CASSEAYTVYEQYF,TGTGCCAGCAGTGAAGCATACACAGTATACGAGCAGTACTTC
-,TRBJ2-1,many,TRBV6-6,CASSYGEPALGNEQFF,TGTGCCAGCAGTTACGGAGAGCCAGCGCTGGGCAATGAGCAGTTCTTC
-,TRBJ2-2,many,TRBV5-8,CASSFFGRANTGELFF,TGTGCCAGCAGCTTTTTTGGCAGGGCAAACACCGGGGAGCTGTTTTTT
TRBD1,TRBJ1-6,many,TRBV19,CASSIARTGTANNSPLHF,TGTGCCAGTAGTATTGCCCGTACCGGGACAGCCAATAATTCACCCCTCCACTTT
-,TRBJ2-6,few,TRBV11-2,CASRWSTLSSGANVLTF,TGTGCCAGCAGATGGAGCACCCTGAGCTCTGGGGCCAACGTCCTGACTTTC
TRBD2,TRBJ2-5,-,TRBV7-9,CASSLGSGGPETQYF,TGTGCCAGCAGCTTAGGTAGCGGGGGTCCGGAGACCCAGTACTTC
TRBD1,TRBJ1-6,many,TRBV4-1,CASSQALASGGNNSPLHF,TGCGCCAGCAGCCAAGCGCTCGCCTCAGGGGGGAATAATTCACCCCTCCACTTT
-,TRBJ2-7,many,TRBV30,CAWSTDGTSQQQYF,TGTGCCTGGAGCACGGATGGGACTTCTCAACAGCAGTACTTC
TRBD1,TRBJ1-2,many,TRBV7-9,CASSSGGQGYGYTF,TGTGCCAGCAGCTCCGGCGGACAGGGGTATGGCTACACCTTC
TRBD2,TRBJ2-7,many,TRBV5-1,CASSVTSMSSYEQYF,TGCGCCAGCAGCGTGACTAGCATGAGCTCCTACGAGCAGTACTTC
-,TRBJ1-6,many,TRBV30,CAWSRRERVGSPLHF,TGTGCCTGGAGTCGTCGGGAAAGGGTGGGATCACCCCTCCACTTT
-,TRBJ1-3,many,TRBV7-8,CASQPQISGNTIYF,TGTGCCAGCCAGCCGCAAATCTCGGGAAACACCATATATTTT